A single sample is the source of the 10 T cell receptor beta chains below, sequenced in a study of T cell clones after liver transplantation. Generated by immunoSEQ multiplex PCR, the TCRdb table keeps only in-frame clones and is missing some. The repertoire holds 68,000 or so clones, with 90% to 95% as singletons. Sequenced material: CD4+ T cells from blood, taken approximately 26 months after liver transplant. The origin of the receptors is a human patient who received a liver transplant. Among the T cells, some may be from the graft donor.

This clone is a singleton in its sample. This sequence joins TRBV27 and TRBJ1-3; the D gene is possibly TRBD1 (6 bases). Germline V CDR1 and CDR2: MNHEY, SMNVEV (reference sequence). The CDR3 consists of 18 residues. V lost 5 bases and J lost 0, with 20 bases in between. CDR3 in DNA: TGTGCCAGCAGTCCCGCCGGACAGCTCCTTTTCTCTGGAAACACCATATATTTT. Translation gives CASSPAGQLLFSGNTIYF.

The chain uses TRBV7-9 and TRBJ2-1, with 9 nucleotides matching TRBD1. Germline V lookup: CDR1 SEHNR, CDR2 FQNEAQ (reference sequence). With 0 bases clipped from V and 5 bases from J, the junction kept 2 bases outside the gene matches. This CDR3 spans 15 amino acids. The CDR3 bases are TGTGCCAGCAGCTTAGCCGGGACAGGGAACAATGAGCAGTTCTTC. As protein: CASSLAGTGNNEQFF.

The rearrangement links TRBV2 to TRBJ1-2, with D tentatively TRBD1 (5 bases). Germline lookup yields CDR1 SNHLY and CDR2 FYNNEI. The CDR3 is 11 amino acids. Trimming removed 8 bases from V and 8 bases from J, with 12 bases in between. The CDR3 nucleotides read TGTGCCAGCGGAGGGGACCGGGGCTACACCTTC. It translates to CASGGDRGYTF. Together with reference TRBV2 and TRBJ1-2, the CDR3 gives the full variable domain: EPEVTQTPSHQVTQMGQEVILRCVPISNHLYFYWYRQILGQKVEFLVSFYNNEISEKSEIFDDQFSVERPDGSNFTLKIRSTKLEDSAMYFCASGGDRGYTFGSGTRLTVV.

The chain carries TRBV11-3 and TRBJ2-7; D unresolved. The CDR3 contains 13 residues. Per the germline V gene, CDR1 is SGHNT and CDR2 is YENEEA. Trimming removed 3 bases from V and 7 bases from J, with 13 bases in between. The CDR3: CASSFYLGGEQYF. In DNA, the CDR3 is TGTGCCAGCAGCTTCTACTTGGGTGGGGAGCAGTACTTC.

This chain connects TRBV7-3 to TRBJ1-1; D not certain. The CDR3 sequence is 13 residues long. The germline V gene encodes CDR1 SGHTA and CDR2 FQGTGA. Between the trimmed V and J ends, which lost 4 bases and 3 bases, there was a span of 9 bases. CDR3 in amino acids: CASSSSIDTEAFF. Written as DNA, the CDR3 is TGTGCCAGCAGCTCCTCAATCGACACTGAAGCTTTCTTT.

The V gene is TRBV5-1, the J gene TRBJ1-2, with TRBD1 as a possible D gene (6 bases). This CDR3 comprises 12 residues. With 6 bases removed from V and 6 bases from J, the gap between germline ends came to 12 bases. Germline V gene lookup returns CDR1 SGHRS and CDR2 YFSETQ. This CDR3 reads CASTRDKDGYTF. CDR3 DNA: TGCGCCAGCACCCGGGACAAGGATGGCTACACCTTC.

The chain uses TRBV19 and TRBJ2-7; unclear D gene. V was pared by 4 bases and J by 0 bases, with 7 bases between. Per the germline V gene, CDR1 is LNHDA and CDR2 is SQIVND (reference sequence). CDR3 size: 13 residues. The DNA of the CDR3 is TGTGCCAGTAGTACCACCACCTCCTACGAGCAGTACTTC. Residues: CASSTTTSYEQYF.

In its sample, this clone was seen once. V is TRBV4-3 and J is TRBJ2-2, with D possibly matching TRBD1 (6 bases). The CDR3 totals 16 residues. Trimming removed 0 bases from V and 6 bases from J, with 14 bases in between. Germline CDR1 and CDR2: LGHNA and YSLEER. CDR3 in amino acids: CASSQDLQGAAGELFF. The CDR3 DNA reads TGCGCCAGCAGCCAAGATTTACAGGGTGCCGCCGGGGAGCTGTTTTTT.

The chain uses TRBV9 and TRBJ2-2; TRBD2 is a possible D gene (6 bases). Deletions cut 5 bases from V and 6 bases from J, with 11 bases between. This CDR3 comprises 13 residues. The germline gives CDR1 SGDLS, CDR2 YYNGEE. This CDR3 reads CASRGSGAGELFF. The CDR3 nucleotides are TGTGCCAGCAGGGGTAGCGGCGCCGGGGAGCTGTTTTTT.

The rearrangement uses TRBV9 and TRBJ2-5; 9 nucleotides match TRBD1. The CDR3 runs 16 residues. Germline V gene data show CDR1 as SGDLS and CDR2 as YYNGEE. J gave up 2 bases and V 1 base, and 6 bases lay outside the gene matches. Here the CDR3 DNA reads TGTGCCAGCAGCGTAAACAGGGGGCTGGGGCAAGAGACCCAGTACTTC. Its translation is CASSVNRGLGQETQYF.